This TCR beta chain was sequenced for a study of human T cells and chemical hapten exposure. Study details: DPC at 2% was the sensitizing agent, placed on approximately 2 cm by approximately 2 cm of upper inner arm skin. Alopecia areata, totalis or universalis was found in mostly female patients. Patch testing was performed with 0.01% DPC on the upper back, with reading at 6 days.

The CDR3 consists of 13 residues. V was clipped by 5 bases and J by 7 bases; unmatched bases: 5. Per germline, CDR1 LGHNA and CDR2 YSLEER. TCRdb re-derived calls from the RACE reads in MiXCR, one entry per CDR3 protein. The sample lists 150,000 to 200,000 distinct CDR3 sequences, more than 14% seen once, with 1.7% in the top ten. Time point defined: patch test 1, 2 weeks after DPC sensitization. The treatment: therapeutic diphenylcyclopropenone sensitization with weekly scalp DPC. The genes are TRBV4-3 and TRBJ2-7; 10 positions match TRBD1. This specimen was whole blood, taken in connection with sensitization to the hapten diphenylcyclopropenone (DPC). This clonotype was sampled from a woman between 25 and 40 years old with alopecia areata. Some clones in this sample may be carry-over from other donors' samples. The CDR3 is CASSWDRGREQYF. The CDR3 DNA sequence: TGCGCCAGCAGCTGGGACAGGGGCAGGGAGCAGTACTTC.